This is a list of T cell receptor beta chains from one sample in a study of beta chain bispecific antibodies for T cell cancers. These receptors' antigens are unknown. TCRdb reprocessed the 5' RACE reads with MiXCR, giving one entry per CDR3 protein. The sample lists tens of thousands of distinct CDR3 sequences, under 3% occurring once. Sample: healthy donor T cells cultured with leukemia cells. These receptors all stem from a human donor in good health. Some clones in this sample may be carry-over from other donors' samples. The CDR3 runs from the conserved cysteine through the conserved F or W. The D gene is left open where the match is weak. Expanded clones are given a class, and other clones once, few, many or no size at all.

many,TRBV5-6,-,TRBJ2-3,TGTGCCAGCAGCTTGGTGGGAAGAGGGGGTTTCACAGATACGCAGTATTTT,CASSLVGRGGFTDTQYF
many,TRBV9,-,TRBJ2-5,TGTGCCAGCAGCGTCCAGGGCAGCCAAGAGACCCAGTACTTC,CASSVQGSQETQYF
many,TRBV5-1,-,TRBJ2-1,TGCGCCAGCAGCTTGGTGGGGGGCATCTACAATGAGCAGTTCTTC,CASSLVGGIYNEQFF
medium-sized,TRBV18,TRBD1,TRBJ1-6,TGTGCCAGCTCACAGGGGACAGAAAATTCACCCCTCCACTTT,CASSQGTENSPLHF
many,TRBV10-3,TRBD1,TRBJ1-1,TGTGCCATCAGTGAGTCGGGACAGGGGTTTGCTGAAGCTTTCTTT,CAISESGQGFAEAFF
-,TRBV27,-,TRBJ1-2,TGTGCCAGCAGTTTCGGGGGCGCTAACTATGGCTACACCTTC,CASSFGGANYGYTF
few,TRBV20-1,-,TRBJ1-1,TGCAGTGCTAGAGTGGACTTTGCGACTGAAGACAATTTGAACACTGAAGCTTTCTTT,CSARVDFATEDNLNTEAFF
few,TRBV11-2,-,TRBJ2-3,TGTGCCAGCAGCTCAGGGAAAGACGGGAGTGAGTCAGATACGCAGTATTTT,CASSSGKDGSESDTQYF
many,TRBV3-1,-,TRBJ2-5,TGTGCCAGCAGCCAATTGGGGGTACAAGAGACCCAGTACTTC,CASSQLGVQETQYF
many,TRBV2,TRBD1,TRBJ2-3,TGTGCCAGCAGTGAAGGGCTTTGGGGACAGACAGATACGCAGTATTTT,CASSEGLWGQTDTQYF
many,TRBV27,-,TRBJ2-7,TGTGCCAGCAGTCCCTCGACAAATTCCTACGAGCAGTACTTC,CASSPSTNSYEQYF
many,TRBV28,-,TRBJ1-1,TGTGCCAGCAGTTCACCCCGGGACACATTAATGAACACTGAAGCTTTCTTT,CASSSPRDTLMNTEAFF
many,TRBV11-2,-,TRBJ1-2,TGTGCCAGCAGCTTAGACAGGATGGGCGGCTACACCTTC,CASSLDRMGGYTF
many,TRBV7-2,TRBD2,TRBJ2-5,TGTGCCAGCAGCCCGAAACAGGGACTAGTCGTCGGAGAGACCCAGTACTTC,CASSPKQGLVVGETQYF
many,TRBV15,-,TRBJ2-4,TGTGCCACCAGCAGATCCCGAACCATGGACATTCAGTACTTC,CATSRSRTMDIQYF
many,TRBV5-6,TRBD1,TRBJ1-1,TGTGCCAGCAGCCCTTGGAATGAGGGGGCGCGTGCTTTCTTT,CASSPWNEGARAFF
many,TRBV29-1,-,TRBJ1-2,TGCAGCGTTGAAGATCCGGGGGGGCCAGGCTACACCTTC,CSVEDPGGPGYTF
many,TRBV4-1,-,TRBJ2-7,TGCGCCAGCAGCCAAGGTGAGGGGGACCGCTCCTACGAGCAGTACTTC,CASSQGEGDRSYEQYF
many,TRBV20-1,-,TRBJ2-7,TGCAGTGCTAGGCCAGGGGGGGCCTACGAGCAGTACTTC,CSARPGGAYEQYF
many,TRBV12-3/TRBV12-4,-,TRBJ1-2,TGTGCCAGCAGTTTAACGGGGGCTTATGGCTACACCTTC,CASSLTGAYGYTF
many,TRBV7-6,-,TRBJ2-1,TGTGCCAGCAGCTTAGACAGGTACAATGAGCAGTTCTTC,CASSLDRYNEQFF
many,TRBV27,-,TRBJ2-7,TGTGCCAGCAGGAGGACGGATTTATACGAGCAGTACTTC,CASRRTDLYEQYF
many,TRBV19,TRBD1,TRBJ2-1,TGTGCCAGTAGTATAGGGACAGGGGGAAATGAGCAGTTCTTC,CASSIGTGGNEQFF
many,TRBV20-1,-,TRBJ1-2,TGCAGTGCTAGAGAAGGGGGGCTAGTAAGAAGTGGCTACACCTTC,CSAREGGLVRSGYTF
many,TRBV10-3,TRBD2,TRBJ2-7,TGTGCCATCAGTACGGCGGGGGCCTACGAGCAGTACTTC,CAISTAGAYEQYF
-,TRBV6-5,-,TRBJ1-2,TGTGCCAGCAGTCCCTCTCCGAACAGCTTCTATGGCTACACCTTC,CASSPSPNSFYGYTF
many,TRBV20-1,-,TRBJ2-1,TGCAGTGCTCGTCCGACAGGAGAGCAGTTCTTC,CSARPTGEQFF
-,TRBV7-9,-,TRBJ1-4,TGTGCCAGCAGCGAGGGACCTTCAACTAATGAAAAACTGTTTTTT,CASSEGPSTNEKLFF
-,TRBV19,-,TRBJ2-1,TGTGCCAGTAGTATGTCAGGGGGAGGTGAGCAGTTCTTC,CASSMSGGGEQFF
many,TRBV6-5,-,TRBJ2-5,TGTGCCAGCAGTTACTCGACGGCTACCGAAGGGACCCAGTACTTC,CASSYSTATEGTQYF
few,TRBV19,TRBD1,TRBJ2-6,TGTGCCAGTAGTCCCTGGGACAGGGGTGGTATTTCCTCTGGGGCCAACGTCCTGACTTTC,CASSPWDRGGISSGANVLTF
many,TRBV5-1,TRBD1,TRBJ2-3,TGCGCCAGCAGCTGGACAGGGGCCGGGGGCACAGATACGCAGTATTTT,CASSWTGAGGTDTQYF
few,TRBV19,-,TRBJ2-1,TGTGCCTCGGGAGACAACTCCTACAATGAGCAGTTCTTC,CASGDNSYNEQFF
-,TRBV20-1,-,TRBJ2-5,TGCAGTGCTGGGTGGGGGGGCATGGAGACCCAGTACTTC,CSAGWGGMETQYF
many,TRBV4-1,-,TRBJ1-4,TGCGCCAGCAGCCCGCCGGGAGAAAAACTGTTTTTT,CASSPPGEKLFF
-,TRBV29-1,-,TRBJ1-3,TGCAGCGTCCTAGGGGGTCGTGGAAACACCATATATTTT,CSVLGGRGNTIYF
many,TRBV4-1,TRBD1,TRBJ2-7,TGCGCCAGTTCGGTGAACAGGGGGGCCTACGAGCAGTACTTC,CASSVNRGAYEQYF
many,TRBV7-9,-,TRBJ2-3,TGTGCCAGCGAAACAGGGGGAGGGACAGATACGCAGTATTTT,CASETGGGTDTQYF
many,TRBV27,TRBD1,TRBJ1-2,TGTGCCAGCAGTTCCGGACAGGGGGTAATTTCGGATGGCTACACCTTC,CASSSGQGVISDGYTF
many,TRBV28,-,TRBJ2-7,TGTGCCAGCAGTTTCTCGAACGACTACGAGCAGTACTTC,CASSFSNDYEQYF
few,TRBV30,TRBD1,TRBJ2-7,TGTGCCTGGACCCAGACAGGGCCCGACGAGCAGTACTTC,CAWTQTGPDEQYF
many,TRBV5-5,TRBD2,TRBJ2-1,TGTGCCAGCAGCTTGGTCGCGGGGGGCCACAATGAGCAGTTCTTC,CASSLVAGGHNEQFF
many,TRBV10-3,-,TRBJ1-2,TGTGCCATCAGTGAGTTGACAGCTTATGGCTACACCTTC,CAISELTAYGYTF
medium-sized,TRBV19,-,TRBJ1-5,TGTGCCAGTAGTAGGTCGCCCCAGCATTTT,CASSRSPQHF
-,TRBV29-1,-,TRBJ2-3,TGCAGCGGTGCAGGGGGGAGCACAGATACGCAGTATTTT,CSGAGGSTDTQYF
medium-sized,TRBV5-1,TRBD2,TRBJ2-7,TGCGCCAGCAGCTTGGGGACTAGCAACGAGCAGTACTTC,CASSLGTSNEQYF
many,TRBV28,-,TRBJ2-7,TGTGCCAGCAGTTTACGCGACGGTTCCTACGAGCAGTACTTC,CASSLRDGSYEQYF
medium-sized,TRBV27,-,TRBJ1-1,TGTGCCAGCAGTCCGACAAGAAGCACTGAAGCTTTCTTT,CASSPTRSTEAFF
-,TRBV6-5,-,TRBJ1-1,TGTGCCAGCAGGCAACCGGGGGTCTACACTGAAGCTTTCTTT,CASRQPGVYTEAFF
many,TRBV6-4,-,TRBJ2-7,TGTGCCAGCAATGACCGACGGGGCTCCTACGAGCAGTACTTC,CASNDRRGSYEQYF
many,TRBV5-6,-,TRBJ2-7,TGTGCCAGCAGGGGGAGAGGGAGGAGCTACGAGCAGTACTTC,CASRGRGRSYEQYF
many,TRBV6-5,-,TRBJ2-3,TGTGCCAGCAGTCTTTCCGGGACTGCGACCACAGATACGCAGTATTTT,CASSLSGTATTDTQYF
-,TRBV11-2,-,TRBJ1-1,TGTGCCAGCATAGGGGGGGCCATCACTGAAGCTTTCTTT,CASIGGAITEAFF
many,TRBV11-2,-,TRBJ1-5,TGTGCCAGCAGCACTCAGGGGACGGGTCAGCCCCAGCATTTT,CASSTQGTGQPQHF
many,TRBV6-6,TRBD2,TRBJ2-7,TGTGCCAGCACCTACGGGGGGGCCATCTACGAGCAGTACTTC,CASTYGGAIYEQYF